One and the same sample provided the 24 T cell receptor beta chains below, sequenced in a study of OX40 agonist ivuxolimab in advanced cancers. Sequenced by immunoSEQ multiplex PCR; TCRdb stores in-frame clones only, minus some. This table holds around 95,000 clones, around nine tenths found once. The sample in question was CD4+ or CD8+ T cells sorted from blood, obtained in a trial of the OX40 agonist ivuxolimab. The receptors were gathered from an adult with an advanced solid tumor such as melanoma, head and neck, liver or kidney cancer.

The rearrangement uses TRBV7-9 and TRBJ1-4; 8 bases agree with TRBD1. J gave up 6 bases and V 6 bases, and 6 bases lay outside the gene matches. There are 14 residues in the CDR3. Per the germline V gene, CDR1 is SEHNR and CDR2 is FQNEAQ (reference sequence). This CDR3 reads CASREDRGDEKLFF. The DNA for the CDR3 is TGTGCCAGCAGGGAAGACAGGGGAGATGAAAAACTGTTTTTT. The variable domain in full, with the rest retrieved from reference TRBV7-9 and TRBJ1-4, is DTGVSQNPRHKITKRGQNVTFRCDPISEHNRLYWYRQTLGQGPEFLTYFQNEAQLEKSRLLSDRFSAERPKGSFSTLEIQRTEQGDSAMYLCASREDRGDEKLFFGSGTQLSVL.

V and J are TRBV28 and TRBJ1-2, with unresolved D. The CDR3 sequence is 12 residues long. Germline V gives CDR1 MDHEN, CDR2 SYDVKM. Between the trimmed V and J ends, which lost 7 bases and 7 bases, there was a span of 13 bases. The CDR3 protein is CASKPPRSGYTF. The CDR3 DNA reads TGTGCCAGCAAGCCCCCGAGGTCTGGCTACACCTTC.

The rearrangement uses TRBV7-9 and TRBJ2-7, with 9 positions matching TRBD1. V lost 8 bases to trimming and J lost 6 bases; unmatched junction nucleotides: 8. Looked up from germline, CDR1 is SEHNR and CDR2 is FQNEAQ (reference sequence). CDR3 length: 13 residues. CDR3: CASLGTGSGEQYF. CDR3 DNA: TGTGCCAGCCTCGGGACAGGGTCGGGCGAGCAGTACTTC.

This chain joins TRBV9 and TRBJ2-1, with D possibly matching TRBD1 (6 bases). V was cut by 2 bases and J by 5 bases, with 14 bases left in between. The CDR3 totals 15 residues. From germline, CDR1 is SGDLS and CDR2 YYNGEE. The CDR3 nucleotides read TGTGCCAGCAGCGTTGGGACAAAGGAAAACAATGAGCAGTTCTTC. Encoded protein: CASSVGTKENNEQFF.

This clone came up once. J is TRBJ2-2 and V is TRBV5-5; weak D call: TRBD2 (5 bases). Germline values: CDR1 SGHKS, CDR2 YYEKEE (reference sequence). CDR3 length equals 13 residues. The V end lost 0 bases, the J end lost 7 bases, and 7 bases lay between the germline ends. CDR3 protein: CASSLVANGELFF. CDR3 bases: TGTGCCAGCAGCTTGGTAGCGAACGGGGAGCTGTTTTTT.

The rearrangement joins TRBV5-8 to TRBJ1-1, with TRBD1 matching 8 bases. The CDR3 has 14 amino acids. In germline, CDR1 is SGHTS, CDR2 YDEGEE. The V and J ends lost 6 bases and 5 bases, in that order; junction bases with no gene match: 9. The CDR3 spells CASNTGGGVTEAFF. The CDR3 nucleotides are TGTGCCAGCAACACAGGGGGTGGAGTGACTGAAGCTTTCTTT. Based on the CDR3 plus reference TRBV5-8 and TRBJ1-1, the full variable domain is EAGVTQSPTHLIKTRGQQATLRCSPISGHTSVYWYQQALGLGLQFLLWYDEGEERNRGNFPPRFSGRQFPNYSSELNVNALELEDSALYLCASNTGGGVTEAFFGQGTRLTVV.

This chain joins TRBV6-1 and TRBJ1-4, with a weak D call TRBD1 (5 bases). The V and J ends lost 6 bases and 8 bases respectively, with 13 bases between them. CDR1 MNHNS and CDR2 SASEGT come from the germline V gene. This CDR3 is 13 amino acids long. The CDR3 DNA reads as TGTGCCAGCAGGTCCCGGGACTGGGAAAAACTGTTTTTT. Its translation is CASRSRDWEKLFF.

The chain has TRBV6-1 and TRBJ1-2; no clear D gene. CDR1 MNHNS and CDR2 SASEGT come from the germline V gene. V was clipped by 3 bases and J by 5 bases, with 13 bases between them. CDR3 length equals 14 residues. DNA of the CDR3: TGTGCCAGCAGTGATGAGTATGGTCCTTATGGCTACACCTTC. It translates to CASSDEYGPYGYTF.

The chain couples TRBV19 to TRBJ1-2, with D perhaps TRBD1 (6 bases). Trimming removed 5 bases at V and 2 bases at J, with 9 bases between. CDR1 is LNHDA and CDR2 is SQIVND in the germline V gene (reference sequence). The CDR3 sequence is 13 residues long. CDR3 DNA: TGTGCCAGTAGTCCGACAGGAAACTATGGCTACACCTTC. Its translation: CASSPTGNYGYTF.

This chain links TRBV29-1 with TRBJ1-2; D remains ambiguous. Germline values: CDR1 SQVTM, CDR2 ANQGSEA. CDR3 length: 12 residues. V dropped 3 bases and J dropped 8 bases, with 13 bases sitting between them. CDR3 residues: CSVEGWAKGYTF. In DNA form, the CDR3 reads TGCAGCGTTGAGGGTTGGGCTAAGGGCTACACCTTC. Full variable domain (rest looked up from reference TRBV29-1 and TRBJ1-2): SAVISQKPSRDICQRGTSLTIQCQVDSQVTMMFWYRQQPGQSLTLIATANQGSEATYESGFVIDKFPISRPNLTFSTLTVSNMSPEDSSIYLCSVEGWAKGYTFGSGTRLTVV.

This chain connects TRBV9 to TRBJ2-3; D is unresolved. The V end lost 10 bases, the J end lost 0 bases, and 12 bases lay between the germline ends. Per the germline V gene, CDR1 is SGDLS and CDR2 is YYNGEE. This CDR3 has 13 amino acids. CDR3 protein: CAGPKASTDTQYF. CDR3 nucleotides: TGTGCCGGCCCGAAGGCCAGCACAGATACGCAGTATTTT.

The chain recombines TRBV19 with TRBJ2-5; D uncertain. V lost 5 bases to trimming and J lost 2 bases, with 12 bases between them. There are 14 residues in the CDR3. CDR1 is LNHDA and CDR2 is SQIVND in the germline V gene (reference sequence). DNA for the CDR3: TGTGCCAGTAGTCCCGAGACGTATCAAGAGACCCAGTACTTC. Residues: CASSPETYQETQYF.

The CDR3 loop is CASASLRLADYNEQFF. CDR3 sequence (DNA): TGTGCCAGCGCCAGCTTGAGGCTAGCGGACTACAATGAGCAGTTCTTC. The chain uses TRBV7-8 and TRBJ2-1; TRBD2 matches at 7 bases. The V gene's germline CDR1 is SGHVS and CDR2 FQNEAQ. The CDR3 spans 16 residues. V lost 8 bases, J lost 3 bases, and 13 bases stayed unmatched.

V gene TRBV6-1 combines with J gene TRBJ2-5; possibly TRBD1 for D (6 bases). The V gene lost 3 bases and the J gene lost 2 bases, with 10 bases spanning the gap. The CDR3 has 14 amino acids. Germline lookup yields CDR1 MNHNS and CDR2 SASEGT. CDR3 coding DNA: TGTGCCAGCAGTGACAGGGGCCATCAAGAGACCCAGTACTTC. Translated: CASSDRGHQETQYF.

This chain connects TRBV5-1 to TRBJ1-6; D unclear. The CDR3 covers 13 residues. Germline V gene sequence: CDR1 SGHRS, CDR2 YFSETQ. V lost 2 bases and J 8 bases, leaving 8 bases between the germline ends. CDR3 sequence (DNA): TGCGCCAGCAGCTTACAGTCGGATTCACCCCTCCACTTT. Translated: CASSLQSDSPLHF. The full variable domain, its missing parts supplied by reference TRBV5-1 and TRBJ1-6, is KAGVTQTPRYLIKTRGQQVTLSCSPISGHRSVSWYQQTPGQGLQFLFEYFSETQRNKGNFPGRFSGRQFSNSRSEMNVSTLELGDSALYLCASSLQSDSPLHFGNGTRLTVT.

DNA for the CDR3: TGTGCCAGCAGCTTGGACTCCACAACAGATACGCAGTATTTT. It is translated as CASSLDSTTDTQYF. The chain carries TRBV5-5 and TRBJ2-3; D is ambiguous. V lost 0 bases to trimming and J lost 3 bases, with 8 bases between them. The CDR3 extends over 14 amino acids. The germline V gene has CDR1 SGHKS and CDR2 YYEKEE (reference sequence). Looking up the rest from reference TRBV5-5 and TRBJ2-3 gives the full variable domain: DAGVTQSPTHLIKTRGQQVTLRCSPISGHKSVSWYQQVLGQGPQFIFQYYEKEERGRGNFPDRFSARQFPNYSSELNVNALLLGDSALYLCASSLDSTTDTQYFGPGTRLTVL.

The rearrangement joins TRBV2 to TRBJ2-6; no clear D gene. From germline, CDR1 is SNHLY and CDR2 FYNNEI. The V end lost 6 bases, the J end lost 0 bases, and 9 bases lay between the germline ends. The CDR3 length is 15 residues. The CDR3 sequence is CASSPRSSGANVLTF. Written as DNA, the CDR3 is TGTGCCAGCAGCCCGCGGTCCTCTGGGGCCAACGTCCTGACTTTC. The full variable domain, in which reference TRBV2 and TRBJ2-6 provide the parts outside the CDR3, is EPEVTQTPSHQVTQMGQEVILRCVPISNHLYFYWYRQILGQKVEFLVSFYNNEISEKSEIFDDQFSVERPDGSNFTLKIRSTKLEDSAMYFCASSPRSSGANVLTFGAGSRLTVL.

The chain combines TRBV9 with TRBJ1-3; 7 nucleotides match TRBD1. This CDR3 is 15 amino acids long. With V trimmed by 0 bases and J by 4 bases, 4 bases remained unmatched. The V gene's germline CDR1 is SGDLS and CDR2 YYNGEE. The CDR3 DNA reads TGTGCCAGCAGCGTAGAGCCAGGGGGAGGAAACACCATATATTTT. Translating it yields CASSVEPGGGNTIYF.

V usage is TRBV5-1 and J usage is TRBJ2-7; 9 nucleotides match TRBD2. Germline V lookup: CDR1 SGHRS, CDR2 YFSETQ. Trimming took 4 bases from V and 3 from J; bases not matched to a gene: 8. The CDR3 loop spans 15 amino acids. CDR3 sequence (DNA): TGCGCCAGCAGCCTTCTAGCGGGGAGGAGCTACGAGCAGTACTTC. As protein: CASSLLAGRSYEQYF.

The chain recombines TRBV2 with TRBJ1-4, with D maybe TRBD1 (5 bases). V lost 6 bases and J 7 bases, leaving 9 bases between the germline ends. The length of the CDR3 is 12 residues. CDR1 is SNHLY and CDR2 is FYNNEI in the germline V gene. CDR3 sequence (DNA): TGTGCCAGCAGGGGGCTGTCTGAAAAACTGTTTTTT. This codes for CASRGLSEKLFF.

The chain has TRBV5-8 and TRBJ1-2, with D hard to call. V was trimmed by 2 bases and J by 8 bases, leaving 13 bases between them. The CDR3 length is 13 residues. Germline V gene data show CDR1 as SGHTS and CDR2 as YDEGEE. The CDR3 sequence is CASSLREMWGYTF. The DNA of the CDR3 is TGTGCCAGCAGCTTAAGGGAAATGTGGGGCTACACCTTC.

The J gene is TRBJ2-3, the V gene TRBV28; D gene ambiguous. The CDR3 runs to 14 residues. The germline V and J ends were trimmed by 6 bases and 4 bases, with 14 bases remaining between them. Germline V gene sequence: CDR1 MDHEN, CDR2 SYDVKM. The CDR3 loop is CASSPTVGPDTQYF. As DNA, the CDR3 is TGTGCCAGCAGCCCCACGGTAGGGCCAGATACGCAGTATTTT.

The rearrangement links TRBV7-9 to TRBJ2-2; the D call may be TRBD1 or TRBD2 (5 bases each). There are 14 residues in the CDR3. Germline V gives CDR1 SEHNR, CDR2 FQNEAQ (reference sequence). V was pared by 7 bases and J by 0 bases, with 9 bases between. The CDR3, as DNA: TGTGCCAGCATGAGGGGCGCGAACACCGGGGAGCTGTTTTTT. Its protein product is CASMRGANTGELFF.

The chain recombines TRBV11-2 with TRBJ2-7, with TRBD2 matching over 7 bases. J gave up 2 bases and V 5 bases, and 6 bases lay outside the gene matches. CDR1 is SGHAT, CDR2 FQNNGV, per germline. This CDR3 spans 14 amino acids. The CDR3 is CASSLGTKAYEQYF. CDR3 bases: TGTGCCAGCAGCCTCGGGACTAAGGCCTACGAGCAGTACTTC.